This T cell receptor beta chain was profiled in a study of T cell clonality in common variable immunodeficiency. V dropped 4 bases and J dropped 8 bases, with 15 bases sitting between them. The germline V gene encodes CDR1 SEHNR and CDR2 FQNEAQ (reference sequence). The CDR3 has 14 amino acids. Clones were read by immunoSEQ multiplex PCR, and TCRdb kept only the in-frame ones, dropping some. Altogether about 64,000 clones were found in the sample, and no singletons occur. This clone was seen at least ten times. What it recognizes is unknown. The read stops 3 residues short of the end of the CDR3; the missing end is completed from the germline J gene. General study findings and limits: Fewer deletions and N-nucleotide insertions were reportedly seen in common variable immunodeficiency TCR beta sequences. CVID subjects had higher TCRbeta clonality than healthy controls, most marked in about a third. Compared with controls, CVID subjects had fewer shared TCRbeta clones.

The clonotype comes from a person aged 18-69 years in good health. V and J are TRBV7-9 and TRBJ2-1, with D unclear. What was sequenced was peripheral blood mononuclear cells. CDR3 bases read: TGTGCCAGCAGCTCACCAGAACCCCAAGATGAG. As protein: CASSSPEPQDE. The whole CDR3 is CASSSPEPQDEQFF.